Below are 3 T cell receptor beta chains sequenced from a single sample in a study of TIL therapy for anti-PD-1-resistant metastatic lung cancer. Time point defined: pre-treatment sample, taken before nivolumab and TIL therapy. Tumor tissue came from excised metastases, mostly pleural nodules or supraclavicular lymph nodes. The libraries were made with immunoSEQ v3. Measured with immunoSEQ multiplex PCR; TCRdb has only the in-frame clones, and not every one. The sample gives about 4,800 clones, 60% to 75% of which show up once; about 9% is in the top ten. The sample in question was tumor tissue, obtained at baseline. These receptors were taken from a man between 70 and 80 years old with non-small cell lung cancer.

The rearrangement joins TRBV5-1 to TRBJ2-7, with no clear D. This CDR3 contains 13 residues. CDR1 is SGHRS, CDR2 YFSETQ, per germline. Trimming cost V 5 bases and J 4 bases, with 13 bases left between them. CDR3 amino acids: CASRAKQTYEQYF. The CDR3 nucleotides read TGCGCCAGCAGGGCAAAACAGACGTACGAGCAGTACTTC.

This chain uses TRBV15 with TRBJ1-3; 8 positions agree with TRBD1. The CDR3 is made up of 14 amino acids. Germline CDR1 is LNHNV and CDR2 is YYDKDF (reference sequence). Trimming removed 5 bases from V and 3 bases from J; junction bases left unmatched: 3. In DNA form, the CDR3 reads TGTGCCACCAGCCCAGGGGGCAATGGAAACACCATATATTTT. Translating gives CATSPGGNGNTIYF.

The chain recombines TRBV27 with TRBJ2-4; D may be TRBD1 (6 bases). Germline values: CDR1 MNHEY, CDR2 SMNVEV (reference sequence). The CDR3 is 16 residues long. Trimming cost V 2 bases and J 0 bases, with 11 bases left between them. The CDR3 region is CASSLGGALAKNIQYF. As DNA, the CDR3 is TGTGCCAGCAGTTTAGGGGGCGCCTTAGCCAAAAACATTCAGTACTTC.